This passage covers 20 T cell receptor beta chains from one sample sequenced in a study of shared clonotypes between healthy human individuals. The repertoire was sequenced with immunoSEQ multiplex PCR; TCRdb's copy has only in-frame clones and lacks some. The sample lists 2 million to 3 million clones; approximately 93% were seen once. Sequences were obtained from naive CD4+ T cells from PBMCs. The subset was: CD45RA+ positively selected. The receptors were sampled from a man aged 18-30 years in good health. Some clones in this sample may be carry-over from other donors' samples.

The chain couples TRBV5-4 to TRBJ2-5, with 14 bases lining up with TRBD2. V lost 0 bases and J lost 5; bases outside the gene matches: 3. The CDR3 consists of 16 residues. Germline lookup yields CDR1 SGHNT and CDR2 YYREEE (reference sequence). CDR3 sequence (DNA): TGTGCCAGCAGCTTGGGACTAGCGGGAGGGGGGGAGACCCAGTACTTC. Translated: CASSLGLAGGGETQYF.

For the CDR3, the DNA is TGTGCCAGCAGTAGACACCATGGTACAGATACGCAGTATTTT. Its translation is CASSRHHGTDTQYF. V and J are TRBV28 and TRBJ2-3; D gene ambiguous. Germline V lookup: CDR1 MDHEN, CDR2 SYDVKM. This CDR3 is 14 amino acids long. V shed 5 bases and J shed 3 bases, with 12 bases lying between them.

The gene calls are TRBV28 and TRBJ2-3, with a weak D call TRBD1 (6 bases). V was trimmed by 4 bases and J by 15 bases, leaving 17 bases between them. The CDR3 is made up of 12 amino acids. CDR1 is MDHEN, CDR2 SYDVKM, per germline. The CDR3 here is CASSSRDTSHYF. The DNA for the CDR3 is TGTGCCAGCAGTTCCCGGGACACAAGCCATTATTTT.

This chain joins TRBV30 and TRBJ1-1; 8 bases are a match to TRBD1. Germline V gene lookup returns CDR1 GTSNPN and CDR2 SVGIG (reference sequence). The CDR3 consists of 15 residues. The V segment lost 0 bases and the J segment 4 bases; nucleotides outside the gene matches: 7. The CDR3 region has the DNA TGTGCCTGGAGTGTACCAGGGGGCGTGGGCACTGAAGCTTTCTTT. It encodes CAWSVPGGVGTEAFF.

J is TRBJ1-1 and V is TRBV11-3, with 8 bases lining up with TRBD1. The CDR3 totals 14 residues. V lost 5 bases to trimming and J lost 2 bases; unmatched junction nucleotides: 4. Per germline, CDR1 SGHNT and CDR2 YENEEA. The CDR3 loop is CASSPQGANTEAFF. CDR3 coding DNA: TGTGCCAGCAGCCCGCAGGGGGCAAACACTGAAGCTTTCTTT. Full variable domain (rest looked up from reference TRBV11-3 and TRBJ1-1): EAGVVQSPRYKIIEKKQPVAFWCNPISGHNTLYWYLQNLGQGPELLIRYENEEAVDDSQLPKDRFSAERLKGVDSTLKIQPAELGDSAVYLCASSPQGANTEAFFGQGTRLTVV.

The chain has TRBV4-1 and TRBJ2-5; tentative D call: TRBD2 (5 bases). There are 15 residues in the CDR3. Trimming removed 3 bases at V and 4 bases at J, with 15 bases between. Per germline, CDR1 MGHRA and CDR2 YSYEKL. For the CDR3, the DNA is TGCGCCAGCAGCCAGCCAACCGGGGTCGTAGAGACCCAGTACTTC. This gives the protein CASSQPTGVVETQYF.

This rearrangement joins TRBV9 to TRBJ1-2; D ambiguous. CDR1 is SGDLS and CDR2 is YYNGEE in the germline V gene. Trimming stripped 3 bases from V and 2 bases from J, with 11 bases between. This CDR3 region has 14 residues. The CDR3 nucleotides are TGTGCCAGCAGCGCCGGTCCCAAAAACTATGGCTACACCTTC. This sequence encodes CASSAGPKNYGYTF.

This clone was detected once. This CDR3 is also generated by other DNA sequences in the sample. CDR3: CASSFGTGPYEQYF. CDR3 DNA: TGTGCCAGCAGCTTTGGGACAGGGCCCTACGAGCAGTACTTC. The chain joins TRBV7-3 to TRBJ2-7, with 9 bases matching TRBD1. The CDR3 extends over 14 amino acids. The trim removed 3 bases at V and 2 bases at J, leaving 2 bases unmatched. The germline CDR1 and CDR2 sequences are SGHTA and FQGTGA.

CDR3 protein: CASSPGQGRWLFF. The CDR3 nucleotides read TGTGCCAGCAGCCCCGGACAGGGAAGGTGGCTGTTTTTT. The chain links TRBV25-1 to TRBJ1-4; 8 bases agree with TRBD1. The J segment lost 14 bases and the V segment lost 6 bases, leaving 11 bases of the junction unmatched. From germline, CDR1 is MGHDK and CDR2 SYGVNS. This CDR3 contains 13 residues.

The CDR3 nucleotides are TGTGCCAGCAGCGTGGAAACAGATACGCAGTATTTT. It codes for CASSVETDTQYF. This chain joins TRBV2 and TRBJ2-3; no firm D call. Germline V gene lookup returns CDR1 SNHLY and CDR2 FYNNEI. The V end was cut by 6 bases, the J end by 3 bases, with 7 bases between. The CDR3 covers 12 residues.

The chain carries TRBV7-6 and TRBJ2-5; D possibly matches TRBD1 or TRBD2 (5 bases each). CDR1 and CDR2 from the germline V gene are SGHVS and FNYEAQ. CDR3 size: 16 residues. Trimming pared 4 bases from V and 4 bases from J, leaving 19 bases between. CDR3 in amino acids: CASSSKPPGAGETQYF. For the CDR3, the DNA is TGTGCCAGCAGCTCCAAACCACCCGGGGCGGGAGAGACCCAGTACTTC.

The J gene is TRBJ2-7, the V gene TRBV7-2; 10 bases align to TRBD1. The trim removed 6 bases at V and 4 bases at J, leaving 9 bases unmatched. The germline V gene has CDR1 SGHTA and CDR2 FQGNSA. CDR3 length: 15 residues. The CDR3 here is CASRFDRGRGYEQYF. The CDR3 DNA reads TGTGCCAGCAGGTTCGACAGGGGGCGAGGATACGAGCAGTACTTC.

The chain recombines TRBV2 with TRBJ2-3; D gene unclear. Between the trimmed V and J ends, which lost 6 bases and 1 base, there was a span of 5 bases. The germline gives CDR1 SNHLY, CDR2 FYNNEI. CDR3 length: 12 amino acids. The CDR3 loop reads CASRTGTDTQYF. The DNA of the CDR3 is TGTGCCAGCAGAACAGGCACAGATACGCAGTATTTT.

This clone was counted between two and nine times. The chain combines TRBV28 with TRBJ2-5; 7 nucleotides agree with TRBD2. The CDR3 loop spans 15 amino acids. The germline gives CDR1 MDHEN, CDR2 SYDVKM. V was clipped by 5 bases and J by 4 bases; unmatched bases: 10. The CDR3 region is CASSITSAGRETQYF. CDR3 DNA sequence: TGTGCCAGCAGTATAACCTCAGCGGGAAGAGAGACCCAGTACTTC.

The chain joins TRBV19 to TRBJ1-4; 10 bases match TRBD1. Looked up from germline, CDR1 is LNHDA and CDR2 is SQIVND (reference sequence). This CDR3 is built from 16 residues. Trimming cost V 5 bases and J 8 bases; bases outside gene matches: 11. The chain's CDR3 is CASSPTRGTGEEKLFF. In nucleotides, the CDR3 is TGTGCCAGTAGTCCCACCAGGGGGACAGGGGAGGAAAAACTGTTTTTT.

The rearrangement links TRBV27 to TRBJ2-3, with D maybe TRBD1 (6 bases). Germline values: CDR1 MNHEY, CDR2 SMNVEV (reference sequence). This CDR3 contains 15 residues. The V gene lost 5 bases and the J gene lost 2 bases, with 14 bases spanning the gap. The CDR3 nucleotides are TGTGCCAGCAGTAGGGACACGGTGGTCACAGATACGCAGTATTTT. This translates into CASSRDTVVTDTQYF.

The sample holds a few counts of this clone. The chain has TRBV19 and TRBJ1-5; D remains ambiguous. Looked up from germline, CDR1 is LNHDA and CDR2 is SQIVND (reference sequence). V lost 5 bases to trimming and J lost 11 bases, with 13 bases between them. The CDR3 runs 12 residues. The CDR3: CASSSPSSSQHF. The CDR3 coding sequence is TGTGCCAGTAGTTCGCCGTCTTCCTCCCAGCATTTT.

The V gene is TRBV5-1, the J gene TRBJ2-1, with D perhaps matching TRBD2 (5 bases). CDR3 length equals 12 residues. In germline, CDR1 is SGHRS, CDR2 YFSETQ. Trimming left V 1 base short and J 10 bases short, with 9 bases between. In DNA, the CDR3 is TGCGCCAGCAGCTTGCGGGGAAGCGAGCAGTTCTTC. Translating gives CASSLRGSEQFF.

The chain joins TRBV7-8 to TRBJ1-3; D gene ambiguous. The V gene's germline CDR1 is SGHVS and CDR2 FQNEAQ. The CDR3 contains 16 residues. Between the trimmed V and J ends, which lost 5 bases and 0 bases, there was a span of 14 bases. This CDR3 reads CASSAGLLYSGNTIYF. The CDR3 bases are TGTGCCAGCAGCGCCGGGCTCCTCTACTCTGGAAACACCATATATTTT.

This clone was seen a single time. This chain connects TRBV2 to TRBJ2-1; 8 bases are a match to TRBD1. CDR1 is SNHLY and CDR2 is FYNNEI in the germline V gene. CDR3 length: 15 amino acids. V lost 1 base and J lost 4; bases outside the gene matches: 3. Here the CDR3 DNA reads TGTGCCAGCAGTGAAGTAGGGACAGGTTACAATGAGCAGTTCTTC. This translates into CASSEVGTGYNEQFF.